Listed here are 24 T cell receptor beta chains from one sample, sequenced in a study of shared clonotypes between healthy human individuals. Profiled with immunoSEQ multiplex PCR; TCRdb holds only in-frame clones, not every one. Of about 980,000 clones in the sample, approximately 76% were seen once. The sequencing sample was made of memory CD4+ T cells sorted from blood. As to subset: CD45RA-negative fraction. Source of these receptors: a man in his late teens or twenties in good health.

The chain couples TRBV7-2 to TRBJ2-2; D uncertain. The CDR3 covers 14 residues. Trimming cost V 5 bases and J 1 base, with 8 bases left between them. CDR1 is SGHTA, CDR2 FQGNSA, per germline. This CDR3 is CASSRYLNTGELFF. In DNA form, the CDR3 reads TGTGCCAGCAGCCGGTACCTGAACACCGGGGAGCTGTTTTTT.

This clone has a single count. The rearrangement joins TRBV2 to TRBJ1-4; the D is unclear. The CDR3 runs 14 residues. Per germline, CDR1 SNHLY and CDR2 FYNNEI. V was shortened by 4 bases and J by 3 bases, with 9 bases between the two germline ends. CDR3 residues: CASSALQSNEKLFF. As DNA, the CDR3 is TGTGCCAGCAGTGCTCTACAGTCTAATGAAAAACTGTTTTTT. Full variable domain (rest looked up from reference TRBV2 and TRBJ1-4): EPEVTQTPSHQVTQMGQEVILRCVPISNHLYFYWYRQILGQKVEFLVSFYNNEISEKSEIFDDQFSVERPDGSNFTLKIRSTKLEDSAMYFCASSALQSNEKLFFGSGTQLSVL.

This clone has more than one count but fewer than ten. The chain joins TRBV7-2 to TRBJ1-5; D call uncertain. Per the germline V gene, CDR1 is SGHTA and CDR2 is FQGNSA. V was shortened by 1 base and J by 4 bases, with 11 bases between the two germline ends. The CDR3 has 15 residues. The CDR3 reads CASSLDYSKNQPQHF. The DNA for the CDR3 is TGTGCCAGCAGCTTAGATTATAGTAAAAATCAGCCCCAGCATTTT.

The V gene is TRBV27, the J gene TRBJ2-7; 7 nucleotides align to TRBD1. Germline trimming cut 5 bases from V and 5 bases from J; bases unmatched to any gene: 9. The CDR3 runs 14 residues. Germline values: CDR1 MNHEY, CDR2 SMNVEV (reference sequence). The CDR3 DNA reads TGTGCCAGCAGTAATCGACAGGGCACCCACGAGCAGTACTTC. This translates into CASSNRQGTHEQYF.

V is TRBV2 and J is TRBJ2-1, with D possibly matching TRBD2 (5 bases). In germline, CDR1 is SNHLY, CDR2 FYNNEI. This CDR3 is built from 16 residues. The V and J ends lost 6 bases and 8 bases respectively, with 23 bases between them. CDR3 loop: CASRQVLARASDEQFF. The CDR3 bases are TGTGCCAGCAGGCAAGTTCTAGCAAGGGCCAGCGATGAGCAGTTCTTC.

The genes are TRBV7-9 and TRBJ1-2, with 7 bases identical to TRBD1. The CDR3 covers 17 residues. Germline trimming cut 3 bases from V and 1 base from J; bases unmatched to any gene: 11. The germline V gene has CDR1 SEHNR and CDR2 FQNEAQ (reference sequence). The CDR3 nucleotides are TGTGCCAGCAGCTTCACCGCAGGGGGAGGGGATAACTATGGCTACACCTTC. This sequence encodes CASSFTAGGGDNYGYTF.

The table lists this clone with a few counts. V is TRBV4-3 and J is TRBJ2-3; 7 bases align to TRBD2. The length of the CDR3 is 17 residues. The germline V gene encodes CDR1 LGHNA and CDR2 YSLEER. Unmatched junction bases numbered 9, after V lost 2 bases and J lost 1 base. The CDR3 nucleotides read TGCGCCAGCAGCCAATCTACACGTGGACTAGGCACAGATACGCAGTATTTT. Translation gives CASSQSTRGLGTDTQYF.

The CDR3: CASSEFAVPGELFF. The CDR3 nucleotides are TGTGCCAGCAGTGAATTTGCGGTACCCGGGGAGCTGTTTTTT. V is TRBV25-1 and J is TRBJ2-2; D is uncertain. Trimming pared 1 base from V and 6 bases from J, leaving 9 bases between. The germline CDR1 and CDR2 sequences are MGHDK and SYGVNS. The CDR3 sequence is 14 residues long.

Comments on this clone: This same CDR3 is encoded by further DNA sequences in the sample. This sequence joins TRBV7-9 and TRBJ1-3; D call uncertain. The germline V and J ends were trimmed by 1 base and 3 bases, with 1 base remaining between them. The CDR3 length is 12 residues. The germline gives CDR1 SEHNR, CDR2 FQNEAQ (reference sequence). The CDR3 here is CASSLDGNTIYF. CDR3 bases: TGTGCCAGCAGCTTAGATGGAAACACCATATATTTT.

This clone was seen more than once but under ten times. This chain joins TRBV6-5 and TRBJ2-5; 12 bases are shared with TRBD2. With 10 bases clipped from V and 5 bases from J, the junction kept 2 bases outside the gene matches. This CDR3 comprises 12 residues. Per the germline V gene, CDR1 is MNHEY and CDR2 is SVGAGI. CDR3 protein: CATGLAGETQYF. The CDR3 DNA is TGTGCCACCGGACTAGCGGGGGAGACCCAGTACTTC.

The chain has TRBV6-5 and TRBJ1-5; no reliable D call. CDR1 MNHEY and CDR2 SVGAGI come from the germline V gene. The CDR3 loop spans 14 amino acids. Trimming took off 4 bases at V and 0 bases at J, with 7 bases between the two ends. The CDR3 loop is CASSSHSSNQPQHF. The CDR3 DNA sequence: TGTGCCAGCAGTTCCCATTCTAGCAATCAGCCCCAGCATTTT.

This chain connects TRBV9 to TRBJ2-3; the match to TRBD2 covers 12 bases. The length of the CDR3 is 18 residues. The V gene's germline CDR1 is SGDLS and CDR2 YYNGEE. The ends lost 0 bases at V and 4 bases at J; junction bases unmatched: 9. CDR3 sequence reads: CASSVVGTSGLGADTQYF. CDR3 coding DNA: TGTGCCAGCAGCGTAGTTGGGACTAGCGGGCTGGGGGCAGATACGCAGTATTTT. Supplemented by reference TRBV9 and TRBJ2-3, the full variable domain reads DSGVTQTPKHLITATGQRVTLRCSPRSGDLSVYWYQQSLDQGLQFLIQYYNGEERAKGNILERFSAQQFPDLHSELNLSSLELGDSALYFCASSVVGTSGLGADTQYFGPGTRLTVL.

This chain joins TRBV6-5 and TRBJ1-2; D call uncertain. The CDR3 is made up of 13 amino acids. CDR1 and CDR2 (germline): MNHEY, SVGAGI. V shed 5 bases and J shed 8 bases, with 15 bases lying between them. CDR3 sequence reads: CASSLPFGGGYTF. In nucleotides, the CDR3 is TGTGCCAGCAGTCTGCCGTTTGGAGGAGGCTACACCTTC.

This chain uses TRBV6-1 with TRBJ2-3; possible D gene TRBD1, 6 bases. Trimming cost V 2 bases and J 2 bases, with 11 bases left between them. Looked up from germline, CDR1 is MNHNS and CDR2 is SASEGT. CDR3 length: 15 residues. The CDR3 sequence: CASSEQGHDTDTQYF. The CDR3 DNA sequence: TGTGCCAGCAGTGAACAGGGGCACGACACAGATACGCAGTATTTT.

The chain is built from TRBV2 and TRBJ1-3; D is uncertain. Germline V CDR1 and CDR2: SNHLY, FYNNEI. The CDR3 extends over 15 amino acids. Trimming shortened V by 1 base and J by 0 bases, and 7 bases separated the two germline ends. The CDR3 reads CASSEERISGNTIYF. CDR3 coding DNA: TGTGCCAGCAGTGAAGAGAGAATCTCTGGAAACACCATATATTTT.

In regard to this clone: Distinct nucleotide sequences in the sample also encode this CDR3. The V and J genes are TRBV25-1 and TRBJ2-5; D unresolved. The CDR3 totals 13 residues. The V end was cut by 4 bases, the J end by 0 bases, with 6 bases between. CDR1 and CDR2 from the germline V gene are MGHDK and SYGVNS. The CDR3 region is CASSADYQETQYF. CDR3 bases: TGTGCCAGCAGTGCCGACTACCAAGAGACCCAGTACTTC.

This chain links TRBV9 with TRBJ2-1; possibly TRBD2 for D (7 bases). V lost 4 bases and J lost 9, with 23 bases in between. Germline loops: CDR1 SGDLS, CDR2 YYNGEE. The CDR3 totals 16 residues. The CDR3 coding sequence is TGTGCCAGCAGCCCAGATGGGGGGGCCTATACAAGTGAGCAGTTCTTC. It specifies CASSPDGGAYTSEQFF.

The chain links TRBV7-2 to TRBJ2-7; D remains unclear. The CDR3 covers 14 residues. V lost 4 bases to trimming and J lost 3 bases, with 13 bases between them. The germline CDR1 and CDR2 sequences are SGHTA and FQGNSA. The CDR3 nucleotides read TGTGCCAGCAGCTCCTATGACGTTAACTACGAGCAGTACTTC. Its translation: CASSSYDVNYEQYF.

This sequence joins TRBV30 and TRBJ2-7; D is undetermined. Trimming pared 2 bases from V and 2 bases from J, leaving 7 bases between. The CDR3 is made up of 12 amino acids. CDR1 and CDR2 (germline): GTSNPN, SVGIG (reference sequence). The CDR3: CAWSRSPYEQYF. In DNA form, the CDR3 reads TGTGCCTGGAGTAGGAGTCCCTACGAGCAGTACTTC.

This chain connects TRBV15 to TRBJ1-2; 8 nucleotides line up with TRBD1. Trimming removed 6 bases from V and 6 bases from J; junction bases left unmatched: 12. This CDR3 contains 15 residues. CDR1 and CDR2 from the germline V gene are LNHNV and YYDKDF (reference sequence). The CDR3 loop is CATRDRALLGDGYTF. Written as DNA, the CDR3 is TGTGCCACCAGGGACAGGGCCCTCCTAGGGGATGGCTACACCTTC.

The rearrangement links TRBV13 to TRBJ2-2; D not resolved. V lost 5 bases and J lost 4, with 17 bases in between. This CDR3 spans 16 amino acids. CDR1 and CDR2 (germline): PRHDT, FYEKMQ (reference sequence). CDR3 in DNA: TGTGCCAGCAGCCACATGGGATGGGGTGGCACCGGGGAGCTGTTTTTT. Residues: CASSHMGWGGTGELFF.

The chain couples TRBV18 to TRBJ2-7, with D maybe TRBD1 (6 bases). The CDR3 length is 14 residues. The V gene's germline CDR1 is KGHSH and CDR2 LQKENI. The V gene lost 1 base and the J gene lost 5 bases, with 12 bases spanning the gap. CDR3 sequence: CASSPQSRGDEQYF. CDR3 in DNA: TGTGCCAGCTCACCACAAAGCAGGGGCGACGAGCAGTACTTC.

CDR3 sequence (DNA): TGCGCCAGCAGCTTGGTTGGCGGGGGAACCTACGAGCAGTACTTC. Translation: CASSLVGGGTYEQYF. The genes are TRBV5-1 and TRBJ2-7; 7 nucleotides align to TRBD2. CDR1 and CDR2 (germline): SGHRS, YFSETQ. The CDR3 has 15 residues. Trimming cost V 0 bases and J 2 bases; bases outside gene matches: 5.

The chain employs TRBV7-8 and TRBJ1-3; D remains unclear. V lost 5 bases to trimming and J lost 0 bases, with 11 bases between them. Germline V gene lookup returns CDR1 SGHVS and CDR2 FQNEAQ. The CDR3 is made up of 15 amino acids. CDR3 protein: CASSQSGFSGNTIYF. The CDR3 region has the DNA TGTGCCAGCAGCCAATCGGGATTCTCTGGAAACACCATATATTTT.